This T cell receptor (beta chain) is drawn from a study of blood T cells in healthy people across ages. This CDR3 comprises 21 residues. The germline V gene has CDR1 LGHNA and CDR2 YNFKEQ. V lost 4 bases, J lost 0 bases, and 20 bases stayed unmatched. The use of a sample-barcoded 5' primer and a J-beta primer mix characterized a second PCR of roughly 7 to 11 cycles. Each TCR beta cDNA got a 12-nucleotide random molecular identifier. TCRdb re-called the 5' RACE reads through MiXCR, storing one row per CDR3 protein. The sample lists 650,000 to 1,000,000 distinct CDR3 sequences; 35% to 60% were seen once.

Sequencing used blood. This chain joins TRBV4-2 and TRBJ2-1, with 8 bases aligning to TRBD2. The origin of this receptor is a man aged 80 or over in good health. CDR3 region: CASSPLSGLALLPSSYNEQFF. CDR3 coding DNA: TGTGCCAGCAGCCCTCTGTCAGGACTAGCTCTACTTCCGTCCTCCTACAATGAGCAGTTCTTC.